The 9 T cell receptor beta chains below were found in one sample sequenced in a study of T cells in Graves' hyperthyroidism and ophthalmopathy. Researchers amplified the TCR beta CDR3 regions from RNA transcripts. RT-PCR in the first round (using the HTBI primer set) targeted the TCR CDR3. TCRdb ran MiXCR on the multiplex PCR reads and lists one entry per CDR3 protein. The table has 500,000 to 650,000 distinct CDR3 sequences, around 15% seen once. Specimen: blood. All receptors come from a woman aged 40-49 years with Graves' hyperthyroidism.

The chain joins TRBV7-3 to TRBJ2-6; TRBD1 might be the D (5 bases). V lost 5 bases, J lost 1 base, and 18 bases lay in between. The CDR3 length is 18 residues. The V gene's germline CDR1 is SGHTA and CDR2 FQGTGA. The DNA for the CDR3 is TGTGCCAGCAGCGAACAGGAGTCACACTATTCTGGGGCCAACGTCCTGACTTTC. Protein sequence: CASSEQESHYSGANVLTF.

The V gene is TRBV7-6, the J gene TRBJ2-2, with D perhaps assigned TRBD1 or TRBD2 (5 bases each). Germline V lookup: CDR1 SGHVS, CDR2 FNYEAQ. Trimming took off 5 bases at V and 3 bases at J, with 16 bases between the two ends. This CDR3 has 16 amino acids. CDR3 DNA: TGTGCCAGCAGCCTGGGGACCCATTGGGACACCGGGGAGCTGTTTTTT. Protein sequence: CASSLGTHWDTGELFF.

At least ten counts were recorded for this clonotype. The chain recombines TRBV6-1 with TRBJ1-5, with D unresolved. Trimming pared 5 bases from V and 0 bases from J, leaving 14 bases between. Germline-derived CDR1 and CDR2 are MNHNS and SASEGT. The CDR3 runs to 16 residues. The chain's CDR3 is CASSITDIYSNQPQHF. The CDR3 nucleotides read TGTGCCAGCAGTATAACAGACATTTATAGCAATCAGCCCCAGCATTTT.

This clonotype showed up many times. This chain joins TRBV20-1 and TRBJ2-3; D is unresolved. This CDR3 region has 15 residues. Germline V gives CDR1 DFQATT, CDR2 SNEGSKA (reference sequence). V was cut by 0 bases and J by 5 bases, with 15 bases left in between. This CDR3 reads CSARDRPDWRDTQYF. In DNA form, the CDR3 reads TGCAGTGCTAGAGATCGCCCAGATTGGAGAGATACGCAGTATTTT.

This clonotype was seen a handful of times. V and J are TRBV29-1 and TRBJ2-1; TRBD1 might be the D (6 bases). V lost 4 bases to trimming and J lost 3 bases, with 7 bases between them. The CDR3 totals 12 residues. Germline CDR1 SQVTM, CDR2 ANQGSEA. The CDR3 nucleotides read TGCAGCGTTGGGACAGACTACAATGAGCAGTTCTTC. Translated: CSVGTDYNEQFF.

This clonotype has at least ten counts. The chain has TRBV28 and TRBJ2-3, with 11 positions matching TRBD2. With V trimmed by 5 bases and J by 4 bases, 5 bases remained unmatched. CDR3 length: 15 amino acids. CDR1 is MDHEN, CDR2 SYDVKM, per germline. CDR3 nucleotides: TGTGCCAGCAGTGAACTAGCGGGAGAGTCAGATACGCAGTATTTT. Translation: CASSELAGESDTQYF.

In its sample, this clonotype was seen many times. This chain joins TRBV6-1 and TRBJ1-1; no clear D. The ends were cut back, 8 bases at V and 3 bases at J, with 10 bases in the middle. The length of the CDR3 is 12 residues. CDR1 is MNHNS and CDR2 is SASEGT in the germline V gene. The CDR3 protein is CASSNSHTEAFF. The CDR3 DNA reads TGTGCCAGCTCTAACAGCCACACTGAAGCTTTCTTT.

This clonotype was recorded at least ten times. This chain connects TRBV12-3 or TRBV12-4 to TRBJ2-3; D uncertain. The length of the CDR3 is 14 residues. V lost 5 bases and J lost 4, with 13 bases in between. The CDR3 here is CASSATNRADTQYF. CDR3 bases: TGTGCCAGCAGTGCTACGAATCGGGCAGATACGCAGTATTTT.

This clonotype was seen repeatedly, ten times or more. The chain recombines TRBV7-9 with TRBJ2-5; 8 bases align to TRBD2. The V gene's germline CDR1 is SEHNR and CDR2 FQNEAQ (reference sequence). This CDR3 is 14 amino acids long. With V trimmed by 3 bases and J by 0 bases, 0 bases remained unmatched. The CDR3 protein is CASSFSGNQETQYF. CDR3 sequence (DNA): TGTGCCAGCAGCTTTAGCGGGAACCAAGAGACCCAGTACTTC. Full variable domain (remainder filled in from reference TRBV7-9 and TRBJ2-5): DTGVSQNPRHKITKRGQNVTFRCDPISEHNRLYWYRQTLGQGPEFLTYFQNEAQLEKSRLLSDRFSAERPKGSFSTLEIQRTEQGDSAMYLCASSFSGNQETQYFGPGTRLLVL.